Listed below are T cell receptor beta chains from one sample, sequenced in a study of OX40 agonist ivuxolimab in advanced cancers. Profiled with immunoSEQ multiplex PCR; TCRdb holds only in-frame clones, not every one. The sample has approximately 90,000 clones; under 95% are singletons. The material was CD4+ or CD8+ T cells sorted from blood, obtained in a trial of the OX40 agonist ivuxolimab. These receptors came from an adult with an advanced solid tumor such as melanoma, head and neck, liver or kidney cancer. Both conserved end residues are part of each CDR3. The D gene is left open where the match is weak. Rows give clone size only sometimes, using once, few, many, or a class for an expanded clone.

V gene: TRBV4-1
clone size: -
J gene: TRBJ2-5
D gene: TRBD2
CDR3 protein: CASSQGAGQETQYF
CDR3 DNA: TGCGCCAGCAGCCAAGGAGCGGGACAAGAGACCCAGTACTTC

V gene: TRBV27
clone size: -
J gene: TRBJ2-7
D gene: TRBD1
CDR3 protein: CASSLSPGGVGYEQYF
CDR3 DNA: TGTGCCAGCAGTTTGTCGCCAGGGGGCGTGGGCTACGAGCAGTACTTC

V gene: TRBV2
clone size: once
J gene: TRBJ1-1
D gene: -
CDR3 protein: CASRDSQVTEAFF
CDR3 DNA: TGTGCCAGCAGGGACTCACAGGTCACTGAAGCTTTCTTT

V gene: TRBV5-1
clone size: -
J gene: TRBJ2-7
D gene: -
CDR3 protein: CANSITRSSYEQYF
CDR3 DNA: TGCGCCAACAGCATTACACGGAGTTCCTACGAGCAGTACTTC

V gene: TRBV11-2
clone size: -
J gene: TRBJ2-7
D gene: -
CDR3 protein: CASSLEDGTYEQYF
CDR3 DNA: TGTGCCAGCAGCTTAGAGGACGGGACCTACGAGCAGTACTTC

V gene: TRBV10-3
clone size: -
J gene: TRBJ2-3
D gene: -
CDR3 protein: CAISDNVDTQYF
CDR3 DNA: TGTGCCATCTCGGACAATGTGGATACGCAGTATTTT

V gene: TRBV13
clone size: -
J gene: TRBJ2-7
D gene: -
CDR3 protein: CASTTSTDNSYEQYF
CDR3 DNA: TGTGCCAGCACCACAAGTACCGATAACTCCTACGAGCAGTACTTC

V gene: TRBV11-3
clone size: -
J gene: TRBJ2-2
D gene: -
CDR3 protein: CASSLAGSANTGELFF
CDR3 DNA: TGTGCCAGCAGCTTAGCTGGCAGCGCGAACACCGGGGAGCTGTTTTTT

V gene: TRBV2
clone size: -
J gene: TRBJ2-5
D gene: -
CDR3 protein: CASSGIAAFLTDTTQYF
CDR3 DNA: TGTGCCAGCAGTGGGATTGCTGCTTTTTTGACAGATACGACCCAGTACTTC

V gene: TRBV21-1
clone size: -
J gene: TRBJ2-1
D gene: -
CDR3 protein: CATDPWESEQFF
CDR3 DNA: TGTGCCACCGACCCTTGGGAAAGTGAGCAGTTCTTC

V gene: TRBV27
clone size: -
J gene: TRBJ2-7
D gene: -
CDR3 protein: CASSLTTGNEQYF
CDR3 DNA: TGTGCCAGCAGTTTAACCACAGGGAACGAGCAGTACTTC

V gene: TRBV6-1
clone size: once
J gene: TRBJ2-1
D gene: TRBD2
CDR3 protein: CASSEAGTSSTNEQFF
CDR3 DNA: TGTGCCAGCAGTGAAGCCGGGACTAGCTCAACCAATGAGCAGTTCTTC

V gene: TRBV21-1
clone size: few
J gene: TRBJ1-5
D gene: -
CDR3 protein: CASNFRVSLGSNQPQHF
CDR3 DNA: TGTGCCAGCAATTTTAGGGTGAGCCTAGGAAGCAATCAGCCCCAGCATTTT

V gene: TRBV5-1
clone size: -
J gene: TRBJ2-3
D gene: -
CDR3 protein: CASRRDVADTQYF
CDR3 DNA: TGCGCCAGCAGAAGGGACGTAGCAGATACGCAGTATTTT

V gene: TRBV28
clone size: -
J gene: TRBJ1-1
D gene: -
CDR3 protein: CASAWGTEAFF
CDR3 DNA: TGTGCCAGCGCTTGGGGCACTGAAGCTTTCTTT

V gene: TRBV28
clone size: -
J gene: TRBJ2-7
D gene: -
CDR3 protein: CASSSTDEQYF
CDR3 DNA: TGTGCCAGCAGCAGTACGGACGAGCAGTACTTC

V gene: TRBV27
clone size: -
J gene: TRBJ2-1
D gene: TRBD2
CDR3 protein: CASTFPSGTNEQFF
CDR3 DNA: TGTGCCAGCACCTTTCCTAGCGGGACCAATGAGCAGTTCTTC

V gene: TRBV27
clone size: -
J gene: TRBJ2-7
D gene: -
CDR3 protein: CASSSRTSYEQYF
CDR3 DNA: TGTGCCAGCAGTTCGAGGACTTCCTACGAGCAGTACTTC

V gene: TRBV7-3
clone size: -
J gene: TRBJ2-2
D gene: TRBD1
CDR3 protein: CASSPTGRGLPGELFF
CDR3 DNA: TGTGCCAGCAGCCCCACCGGCAGGGGGCTGCCCGGGGAGCTGTTTTTT

V gene: TRBV9
clone size: -
J gene: TRBJ1-5
D gene: -
CDR3 protein: CASSVGSVYNQPQHF
CDR3 DNA: TGTGCCAGCAGCGTAGGTTCAGTTTACAATCAGCCCCAGCATTTT

V gene: TRBV6-5
clone size: -
J gene: TRBJ1-2
D gene: -
CDR3 protein: CASSYINGFYGYTF
CDR3 DNA: TGTGCCAGCAGTTATATAAACGGATTCTATGGCTACACCTTC

V gene: TRBV7-3
clone size: -
J gene: TRBJ2-1
D gene: -
CDR3 protein: CASSLSGDNEQFF
CDR3 DNA: TGTGCCAGCAGCTTATCGGGAGATAATGAGCAGTTCTTC

V gene: TRBV2
clone size: -
J gene: TRBJ2-7
D gene: TRBD1
CDR3 protein: CASRDRGQYEQYF
CDR3 DNA: TGTGCCAGCAGGGACAGGGGTCAGTACGAGCAGTACTTC

V gene: TRBV7-2
clone size: once
J gene: TRBJ2-7
D gene: -
CDR3 protein: CASSSPYEQYF
CDR3 DNA: TGTGCCAGCAGCTCGCCCTACGAGCAGTACTTC

V gene: TRBV7-8
clone size: few
J gene: TRBJ1-1
D gene: TRBD1
CDR3 protein: CASSLAGTGVNTEAFF
CDR3 DNA: TGTGCCAGCAGCTTAGCCGGGACAGGGGTAAACACTGAAGCTTTCTTT

V gene: TRBV6-1
clone size: -
J gene: TRBJ1-5
D gene: -
CDR3 protein: CASITGEARGQPQHF
CDR3 DNA: TGTGCCAGCATCACCGGAGAAGCCCGTGGGCAGCCCCAGCATTTT

V gene: TRBV10-2
clone size: -
J gene: TRBJ2-1
D gene: -
CDR3 protein: CASTERFHNEQFF
CDR3 DNA: TGCGCCAGCACCGAGAGATTTCACAATGAGCAGTTCTTC

V gene: TRBV11-2
clone size: -
J gene: TRBJ2-7
D gene: -
CDR3 protein: CASSSGLLYEQYF
CDR3 DNA: TGTGCCAGCAGTTCGGGACTCCTCTACGAGCAGTACTTC